The 27 T cell receptor beta chains below were found in one sample sequenced in a study of blood T cell repertoires in COVID-19. Some clones are missing from TCRdb's copy, which holds only in-frame ones; the method was immunoSEQ multiplex PCR. Here the sample spans around 200,000 clones, roughly 83% being singletons. The specimen was peripheral blood. Receptors were obtained from a woman between 40 and 50 years old with COVID-19, enrolled during active disease.

This clone was seen a handful of times. The chain links TRBV5-1 to TRBJ1-6; 9 bases align to TRBD1. Germline assignment: CDR1 SGHRS and CDR2 YFSETQ. J gave up 6 bases and V 3 bases, and 7 bases lay outside the gene matches. The CDR3 spans 16 residues. CDR3 coding DNA: TGCGCCAGCAGCTCCGCGGGACAGGGCGGTAATTCACCCCTCCACTTT. It yields the protein CASSSAGQGGNSPLHF.

The chain couples TRBV7-9 to TRBJ1-2, with D perhaps TRBD1 (6 bases). The germline CDR1 and CDR2 sequences are SEHNR and FQNEAQ (reference sequence). The length of the CDR3 is 16 residues. Trimming took off 0 bases at V and 2 bases at J, with 13 bases between the two ends. The CDR3 loop reads CASSLAGGPLNYGYTF. CDR3 DNA: TGTGCCAGCAGCTTAGCCGGGGGGCCGCTGAACTATGGCTACACCTTC.

This clone appeared once. The sample holds other DNA sequences that translate to the same CDR3. The chain employs TRBV9 and TRBJ2-7; 7 bases match TRBD1. Germline V gene sequence: CDR1 SGDLS, CDR2 YYNGEE. J gave up 4 bases and V 4 bases, and 2 bases lay outside the gene matches. CDR3 length: 12 amino acids. The CDR3 loop reads CASSPRGYEQYF. The CDR3 DNA sequence: TGTGCCAGCAGCCCCAGGGGGTACGAGCAGTACTTC.

This chain connects TRBV28 to TRBJ2-2; possible D gene TRBD1, 5 bases. This CDR3 contains 15 residues. The germline V and J ends were trimmed by 7 bases and 4 bases, with 16 bases remaining between them. The germline CDR1 and CDR2 sequences are MDHEN and SYDVKM. CDR3 amino acids: CASISVGVGTGELFF. DNA for the CDR3: TGTGCCAGCATATCGGTAGGGGTCGGCACCGGGGAGCTGTTTTTT. Looking up the rest from reference TRBV28 and TRBJ2-2 gives the full variable domain: DVKVTQSSRYLVKRTGEKVFLECVQDMDHENMFWYRQDPGLGLRLIYFSYDVKMKEKGDIPEGYSVSREKKERFSLILESASTNQTSMYLCASISVGVGTGELFFGEGSRLTVL.

V gene TRBV11-1 combines with J gene TRBJ2-3; D call uncertain. Germline V lookup: CDR1 SGHAT, CDR2 FQDESV (reference sequence). This CDR3 spans 13 amino acids. Trimming shortened V by 5 bases and J by 12 bases, and 18 bases separated the two germline ends. CDR3 sequence: CASSPPAVDGQYF. The CDR3 DNA is TGTGCCAGCAGCCCCCCTGCGGTAGACGGTCAGTATTTT.

This chain's CDR3 is CAISESRSYNEQFF. For the CDR3, the DNA is TGTGCCATCAGTGAGTCCCGCTCCTACAATGAGCAGTTCTTC. The chain has TRBV10-3 and TRBJ2-1; D ambiguous. V dropped 0 bases and J dropped 0 bases, with 3 bases sitting between them. In germline, CDR1 is ENHRY, CDR2 SYGVKD. This CDR3 is built from 14 residues.

The sample holds a few counts of this clone. The chain employs TRBV21-1 and TRBJ2-7; the table's D call TRBD2 went unverified against the DNA. TRBV21-1 is listed as a pseudogene. This CDR3 region has 15 residues. The CDR3 sequence is CASSKRPGLEYEQYF. The CDR3 DNA is TGTGCCAGCAGCAAGCGCCCGGGACTAGAGTACGAGCAGTACTTC.

The genes are TRBV4-1 and TRBJ1-2; 9 bases fit TRBD1. From germline, CDR1 is MGHRA and CDR2 YSYEKL. The CDR3 is made up of 11 amino acids. With V trimmed by 8 bases and J by 7 bases, 2 bases remained unmatched. The CDR3 bases are TGCGCCAGCCGGGACAGGGTTGGCTACACCTTC. Its translation is CASRDRVGYTF.

In its sample, this clone was seen once. The chain uses TRBV29-1 and TRBJ2-2; D might be TRBD1 (5 bases). V was clipped by 5 bases and J by 5 bases, with 9 bases between them. Looked up from germline, CDR1 is SQVTM and CDR2 is ANQGSEA. The CDR3 covers 12 residues. In DNA form, the CDR3 reads TGCAGCGTTTACCCAGGGACCGGGGAGCTGTTTTTT. Translating gives CSVYPGTGELFF.

The CDR3 protein is CASNPNPGQSQETQYF. The CDR3 DNA follows: TGCGCCAGCAACCCTAACCCGGGACAGAGCCAAGAGACCCAGTACTTC. V is TRBV5-1 and J is TRBJ2-5; 7 nucleotides match TRBD1. The CDR3 loop spans 16 amino acids. From germline, CDR1 is SGHRS and CDR2 YFSETQ. Trimming took 6 bases from V and 1 from J; bases not matched to a gene: 12.

This clone was detected once. The chain carries TRBV6-5 and TRBJ2-5, with D tentatively TRBD2 (5 bases). The V end lost 6 bases, the J end lost 4 bases, and 9 bases lay between the germline ends. Per the germline V gene, CDR1 is MNHEY and CDR2 is SVGAGI. This CDR3 comprises 12 residues. The chain's CDR3 is CASSRGLETQYF. The DNA of the CDR3 is TGTGCCAGCAGCCGGGGTTTAGAGACCCAGTACTTC.

The rearrangement joins TRBV19 to TRBJ2-3; D perhaps matches TRBD2 (6 bases). The ends were cut back, 6 bases at V and 1 base at J, with 17 bases in the middle. The CDR3 covers 16 residues. In germline, CDR1 is LNHDA, CDR2 SQIVND (reference sequence). The CDR3 loop reads CASSRGSGRRTDTQYF. The DNA for the CDR3 is TGTGCCAGTAGCCGTGGAAGCGGGCGACGCACAGATACGCAGTATTTT.

The V call is TRBV2, the J call TRBJ2-5, with D possibly TRBD2 on 6 matching bases. Trimming cost V 9 bases and J 5 bases, with 13 bases left between them. CDR3 length equals 12 residues. Germline CDR1 and CDR2: SNHLY and FYNNEI. CDR3: CASLLAGETQYF. CDR3 bases: TGTGCCAGTTTACTAGCCGGCGAGACCCAGTACTTC. The entire variable domain, with the rest obtained from reference TRBV2 and TRBJ2-5, is as follows: EPEVTQTPSHQVTQMGQEVILRCVPISNHLYFYWYRQILGQKVEFLVSFYNNEISEKSEIFDDQFSVERPDGSNFTLKIRSTKLEDSAMYFCASLLAGETQYFGPGTRLLVL.

This chain uses TRBV3-1 (or the pseudogene TRBV3-2) with TRBJ2-7; D is unresolved. Germline V gene data show CDR1 as LGHDT and CDR2 as YNNKEL (reference sequence). Trimming removed 0 bases from V and 4 bases from J, with 7 bases in between. The CDR3 sequence is 13 residues long. CDR3 residues: CASSQDRVYEQYF. The CDR3 nucleotides read TGTGCCAGCAGCCAAGATCGGGTTTACGAGCAGTACTTC.

The J gene is TRBJ2-3, the V gene TRBV5-1; D possibly corresponds to TRBD2 (6 bases). V gave up 0 bases and J gave up 0 bases, with 14 bases separating them. Germline CDR1 is SGHRS and CDR2 is YFSETQ. The CDR3 totals 17 residues. Here the CDR3 DNA reads TGCGCCAGCAGCTTGGCCCTACCGGGGGTAAGCACAGATACGCAGTATTTT. Translated, it gives CASSLALPGVSTDTQYF.

This chain uses TRBV4-3 with TRBJ1-4; TRBD1 might be the D (6 bases). Trimming removed 0 bases at V and 7 bases at J, with 12 bases between. The length of the CDR3 is 15 residues. The germline V gene encodes CDR1 LGHNA and CDR2 YSLEER. CDR3 protein: CASSQDRGGSEKLFF. The CDR3 bases are TGCGCCAGCAGCCAAGATAGAGGGGGTAGTGAAAAACTGTTTTTT.

The genes are TRBV3-1 (or the pseudogene TRBV3-2) and TRBJ2-1, with 9 nucleotides matching TRBD2. The CDR3 has 15 residues. Germline V lookup: CDR1 LGHDT, CDR2 YNNKEL (reference sequence). The V gene end was trimmed by 2 bases and the J gene end by 9 bases; junction bases not matched to a gene: 8. In nucleotides, the CDR3 is TGTGCCAGCAGCCAACTAGCGGGACCTGCCCTTGAGCAGTTCTTC. This sequence encodes CASSQLAGPALEQFF.

The chain employs TRBV5-5 and TRBJ1-2, with 7 bases aligning to TRBD1. The germline gives CDR1 SGHKS, CDR2 YYEKEE (reference sequence). The trim removed 0 bases at V and 4 bases at J, leaving 0 bases unmatched. CDR3 length: 13 residues. The CDR3 DNA sequence: TGTGCCAGCAGCTTGGGGACAGGCTATGGCTACACCTTC. It is translated as CASSLGTGYGYTF.

V gene TRBV18 combines with J gene TRBJ2-3; TRBD2 aligns across 11 bases. The CDR3 has 15 residues. The germline V gene has CDR1 KGHSH and CDR2 LQKENI. J gave up 4 bases and V 4 bases, and 4 bases lay outside the gene matches. CDR3 DNA sequence: TGTGCCAGCTCACGCGTAGCGGGAGGGTCAGATACGCAGTATTTT. Protein sequence: CASSRVAGGSDTQYF. The variable domain in full, completed from reference TRBV18 and TRBJ2-3, reads NAGVMQNPRHLVRRRGQEARLRCSPMKGHSHVYWYRQLPEEGLKFMVYLQKENIIDESGMPKERFSAEFPKEGPSILRIQQVVRGDSAAYFCASSRVAGGSDTQYFGPGTRLTVL.

The rearrangement links TRBV4-1 to TRBJ1-5; D is possibly TRBD1 (6 bases). V dropped 4 bases and J dropped 3 bases, with 10 bases sitting between them. Germline V lookup: CDR1 MGHRA, CDR2 YSYEKL. The CDR3 has 14 amino acids. The CDR3 nucleotides are TGCGCCAGCAGCCGAGGACAGACCAATCAGCCCCAGCATTTT. This encodes CASSRGQTNQPQHF.

This clone was observed at least ten times. The V gene is TRBV6-1, the J gene TRBJ2-3; perhaps TRBD2 as D (6 bases). The CDR3 runs 16 residues. The V gene's germline CDR1 is MNHNS and CDR2 SASEGT. The V end was cut by 0 bases, the J end by 7 bases, with 17 bases between. The CDR3, as DNA: TGTGCCAGCAGTGAAGCGGGCGTCGGGACTCTATATACGCAGTATTTT. This gives the protein CASSEAGVGTLYTQYF.

The chain joins TRBV6-6 to TRBJ2-3; 8 bases match TRBD2. Germline-derived CDR1 and CDR2 are MNHNY and SVGAGI (reference sequence). This CDR3 has 17 residues. J was trimmed by 0 bases and V by 5 bases; bases with no gene match: 10. The CDR3 region is CASSPPAAGASTDTQYF. CDR3 nucleotide sequence: TGTGCCAGCAGTCCCCCGGCAGCGGGGGCTAGCACAGATACGCAGTATTTT.

The chain uses TRBV2 and TRBJ1-2; 9 bases are shared with TRBD1. The V and J ends lost 1 base and 4 bases, in that order; junction bases with no gene match: 4. The CDR3 has 15 amino acids. Per the germline V gene, CDR1 is SNHLY and CDR2 is FYNNEI. The CDR3 nucleotides are TGTGCCAGCAGTGAAGATGTGGGACAGGGCTATGGCTACACCTTC. Protein sequence: CASSEDVGQGYGYTF.

The CDR3: CASAAWTSQDTQYF. In DNA form, the CDR3 reads TGTGCCAGCGCAGCCTGGACTAGCCAAGATACGCAGTATTTT. The chain joins TRBV2 to TRBJ2-3, with 8 nucleotides matching TRBD2. This CDR3 is built from 14 residues. From germline, CDR1 is SNHLY and CDR2 FYNNEI. J gave up 5 bases and V 8 bases, and 9 bases lay outside the gene matches.

The chain couples TRBV13 to TRBJ1-2, with D possibly TRBD1 on 6 matching bases. The V gene lost 5 bases and the J gene lost 3 bases, with 16 bases spanning the gap. Germline lookup yields CDR1 PRHDT and CDR2 FYEKMQ (reference sequence). The CDR3 has 15 residues. CDR3 in amino acids: CASSAQQGVDYGYTF. As DNA, the CDR3 is TGTGCCAGCAGCGCCCAACAGGGAGTGGACTATGGCTACACCTTC.

The chain carries TRBV7-2 and TRBJ2-5, with D possibly matching TRBD2 (7 bases). Germline-derived CDR1 and CDR2 are SGHTA and FQGNSA. Trimming cost V 0 bases and J 5 bases, with 16 bases left between them. This CDR3 contains 16 residues. The CDR3 nucleotides read TGTGCCAGCAGCTTAGCAGCCCGCGGGGGCCCTGAGACCCAGTACTTC. As protein: CASSLAARGGPETQYF.

In this sample, this clone turned up a few times. The rearrangement uses TRBV30 and TRBJ2-3, with TRBD2 identical over 10 bases. The CDR3 extends over 16 amino acids. From germline, CDR1 is GTSNPN and CDR2 SVGIG (reference sequence). The trim removed 1 base at V and 1 base at J, leaving 5 bases unmatched. The CDR3 nucleotides read TGTGCCTGGAGTGGGCTAGCGGGAGCCCGCACAGATACGCAGTATTTT. Amino acids: CAWSGLAGARTDTQYF.